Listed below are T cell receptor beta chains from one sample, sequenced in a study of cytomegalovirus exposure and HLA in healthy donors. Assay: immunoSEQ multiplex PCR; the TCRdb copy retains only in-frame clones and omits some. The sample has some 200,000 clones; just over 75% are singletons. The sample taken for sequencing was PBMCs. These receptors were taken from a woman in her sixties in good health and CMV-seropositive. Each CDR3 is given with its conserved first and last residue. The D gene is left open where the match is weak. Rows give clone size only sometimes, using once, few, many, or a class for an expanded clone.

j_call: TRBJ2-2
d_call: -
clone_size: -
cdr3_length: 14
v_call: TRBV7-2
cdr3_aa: CASSWQRRTGELFF
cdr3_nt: TGTGCCAGCAGCTGGCAAAGGAGAACCGGGGAGCTGTTTTTT

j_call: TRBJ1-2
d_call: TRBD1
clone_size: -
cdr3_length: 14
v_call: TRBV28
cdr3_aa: CASIPGQGGHGYTF
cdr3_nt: TGTGCCAGCATCCCGGGACAGGGGGGTCATGGCTACACCTTC

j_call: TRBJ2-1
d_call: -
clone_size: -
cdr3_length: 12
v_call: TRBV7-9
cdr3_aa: CASSELGNEQFF
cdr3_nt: TGTGCCAGCAGCGAACTAGGTAATGAGCAGTTCTTC

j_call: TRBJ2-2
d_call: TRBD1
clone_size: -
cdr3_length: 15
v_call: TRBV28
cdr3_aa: CASSLWDRGAGELFF
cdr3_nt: TGTGCCAGCAGTTTGTGGGACAGGGGGGCCGGGGAGCTGTTTTTT

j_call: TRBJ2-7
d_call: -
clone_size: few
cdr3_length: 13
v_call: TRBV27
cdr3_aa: CASRLYDRNEQYF
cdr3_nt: TGTGCCAGCAGACTTTACGACAGGAACGAGCAGTACTTC

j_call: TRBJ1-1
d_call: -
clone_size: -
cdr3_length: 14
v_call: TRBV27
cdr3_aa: CASSMRHTDTEAFF
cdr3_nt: TGTGCCAGCAGTATGCGACACACTGACACTGAAGCTTTCTTT

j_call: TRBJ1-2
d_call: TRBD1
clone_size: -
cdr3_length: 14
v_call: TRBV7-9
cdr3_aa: CASSYRDRGPGYTF
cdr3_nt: TGTGCCAGCAGCTACCGGGACAGGGGGCCTGGCTACACCTTC

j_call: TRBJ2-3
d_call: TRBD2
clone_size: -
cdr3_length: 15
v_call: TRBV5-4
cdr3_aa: CASSDSGRSTDTQYF
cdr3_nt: TGTGCCAGCAGCGATAGCGGGAGGAGCACAGATACGCAGTATTTT

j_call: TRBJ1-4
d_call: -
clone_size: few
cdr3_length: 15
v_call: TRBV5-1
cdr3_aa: CASSLSGGQGEKLFF
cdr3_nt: TGCGCCAGCAGCTTGTCCGGGGGTCAGGGTGAAAAACTGTTTTTT

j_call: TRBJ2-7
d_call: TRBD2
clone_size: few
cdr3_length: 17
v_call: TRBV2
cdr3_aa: CASRSGGLAITGDEQYF
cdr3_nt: TGTGCCAGCAGATCAGGGGGACTAGCGATAACGGGGGACGAGCAGTACTTC

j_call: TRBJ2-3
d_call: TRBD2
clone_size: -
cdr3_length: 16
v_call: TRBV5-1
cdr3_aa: CASSPGSGSTTDTQYF
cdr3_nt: TGCGCCAGCAGCCCAGGCAGCGGGAGTACCACAGATACGCAGTATTTT

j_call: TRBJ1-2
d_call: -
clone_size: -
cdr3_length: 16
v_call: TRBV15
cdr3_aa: CATSLSTRGGSYGYTF
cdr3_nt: TGTGCCACCAGCCTCTCAACCAGGGGCGGGAGCTATGGCTACACCTTC

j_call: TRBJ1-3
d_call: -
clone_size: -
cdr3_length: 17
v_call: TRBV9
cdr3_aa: CASSLFYGHRSGNTIYF
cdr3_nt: TGTGCCAGCAGCCTTTTTTATGGACATCGGTCTGGAAACACCATATATTTT

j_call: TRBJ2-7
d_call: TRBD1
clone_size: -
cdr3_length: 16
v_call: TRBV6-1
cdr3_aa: CASSAQLGQGTYEQYF
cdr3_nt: TGTGCCAGCAGTGCCCAGCTGGGACAGGGGACCTACGAGCAGTACTTC

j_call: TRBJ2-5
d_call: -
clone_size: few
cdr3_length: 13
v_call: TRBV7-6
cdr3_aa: CASSFGLGETQYF
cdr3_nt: TGTGCCAGCAGCTTCGGACTGGGAGAGACCCAGTACTTC

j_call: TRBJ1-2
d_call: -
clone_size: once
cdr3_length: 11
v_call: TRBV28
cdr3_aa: CASSSYGGYTF
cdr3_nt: TGTGCCAGCAGTTCTTACGGGGGCTACACCTTC

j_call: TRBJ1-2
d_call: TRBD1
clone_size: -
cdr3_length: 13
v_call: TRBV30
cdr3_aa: CAWSLGQAYGYTF
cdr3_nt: TGTGCCTGGAGCTTGGGACAGGCGTATGGCTACACCTTC

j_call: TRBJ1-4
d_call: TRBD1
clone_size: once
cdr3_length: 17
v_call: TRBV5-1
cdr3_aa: CASSFTELDRRLEKLFF
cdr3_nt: TGCGCCAGCAGCTTCACAGAATTGGACAGGAGGCTGGAAAAACTGTTTTTT

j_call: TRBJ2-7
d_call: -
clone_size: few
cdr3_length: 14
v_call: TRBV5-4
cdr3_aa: CASSPDPGPYEQYF
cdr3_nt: TGTGCCAGCAGCCCAGACCCTGGGCCCTACGAGCAGTACTTC

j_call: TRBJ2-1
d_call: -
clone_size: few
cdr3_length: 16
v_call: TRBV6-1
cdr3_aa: CASSVMVGVVYNEQFF
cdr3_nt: TGTGCCAGCAGTGTCATGGTAGGAGTCGTCTACAATGAGCAGTTCTTC

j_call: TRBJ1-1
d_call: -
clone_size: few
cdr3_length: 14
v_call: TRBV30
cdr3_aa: CAWSRDGSSTEAFF
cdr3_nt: TGTGCCTGGAGTAGGGACGGGAGTAGCACTGAAGCTTTCTTT

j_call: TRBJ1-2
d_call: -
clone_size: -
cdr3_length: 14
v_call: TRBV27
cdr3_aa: CASSLTVGRYGYTF
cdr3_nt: TGTGCCAGCAGTTTGACAGTGGGGCGGTATGGCTACACCTTC

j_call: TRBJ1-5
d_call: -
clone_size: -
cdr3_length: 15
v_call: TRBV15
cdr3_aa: CATSRLGDTNQPQHF
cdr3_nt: TGTGCCACCAGCAGATTGGGAGACACGAATCAGCCCCAGCATTTT

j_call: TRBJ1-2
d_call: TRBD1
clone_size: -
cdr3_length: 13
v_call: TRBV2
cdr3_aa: CASSALGTVGYTF
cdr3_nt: TGTGCCAGCAGTGCGCTTGGGACAGTGGGCTACACCTTC

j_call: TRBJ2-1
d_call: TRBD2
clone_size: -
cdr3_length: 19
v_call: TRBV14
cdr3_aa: CASSQVRLAGGRSYNEQFF
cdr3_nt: TGTGCCAGCAGCCAAGTTCGACTAGCGGGGGGCCGCTCCTACAATGAGCAGTTCTTC

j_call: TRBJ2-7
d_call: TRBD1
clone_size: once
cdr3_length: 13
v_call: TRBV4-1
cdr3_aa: CASSRDSSYEQYF
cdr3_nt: TGCGCCAGCAGCCGGGACAGCTCCTACGAGCAGTACTTC

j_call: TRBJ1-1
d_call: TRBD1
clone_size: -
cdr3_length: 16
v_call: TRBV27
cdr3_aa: CASSTRVTGGNTEAFF
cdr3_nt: TGTGCCAGCAGTACCCGGGTCACAGGGGGGAACACTGAAGCTTTCTTT